This entry describes one TCR beta chain. V dropped 2 bases and J dropped 2 bases, with 21 bases sitting between them. CDR3 length: 18 residues. Germline assignment: CDR1 MGHRA and CDR2 YSYEKL. Genomic DNA in a quantity of 1.5 to 2 micrograms was derived from cryopreserved PBMCs for TCR beta libraries. The data derive from a study of cytotoxic CD8 clonotypes in ibrutinib-treated CLL. Clones were sequenced by immunoSEQ multiplex PCR, and TCRdb holds only the in-frame ones, with some missing. The table lists a few hundred thousand clones, over 55% of them singletons. This chain joins TRBV4-1 and TRBJ1-2; D is perhaps TRBD1 (6 bases). Source: PBMCs, taken after 36 months of ibrutinib treatment. The TCR originated in a human donor with chronic lymphocytic leukemia. CDR3 sequence: CASSQRTVEAFQNYGYTF. CDR3 nucleotides: TGCGCCAGCAGCCAAAGGACAGTCGAAGCATTCCAGAACTATGGCTACACCTTC.